Listed below are T cell receptor beta chains from one sample, sequenced in a study of blood T cell repertoires in COVID-19. Data came from immunoSEQ multiplex PCR; TCRdb stores just in-frame clones and leaves some out. Here the sample spans about 65,000 clones, 75% to 90% being singletons. The source material was peripheral blood. All receptors come from a man of 80 years or more with acute or convalescent COVID-19. The CDR3 runs from the conserved cysteine through the conserved F or W. The order of the fields is J gene, D gene, clone size, V gene, CDR3 DNA, CDR3 protein. A D gene is named only where the DNA matches it firmly. Clone size appears in some rows only: once, few, many, or a class for an expanded clone.

J gene: TRBJ2-7
D gene: TRBD1
clone size: once
V gene: TRBV18
CDR3 DNA: TGTGCCAGCTCACTAGGACAGGCATCCTACGAGCAGTACTTC
CDR3 protein: CASSLGQASYEQYF

J gene: TRBJ2-7
D gene: TRBD2
clone size: few
V gene: TRBV5-1
CDR3 DNA: TGCGCCAGCAGCTCCGGAGGGAGGGGCGTGAAAGACGAGCAGTACTTC
CDR3 protein: CASSSGGRGVKDEQYF

J gene: TRBJ1-1
D gene: -
clone size: -
V gene: TRBV6-6
CDR3 DNA: TGTGCCAGCAGTTACTCGAGGCAGCCACTTGAAGCTTTCTTT
CDR3 protein: CASSYSRQPLEAFF

J gene: TRBJ1-6
D gene: TRBD1
clone size: -
V gene: TRBV11-2
CDR3 DNA: TGTGCCAGCAGCTCAAGACAGGGTGGTAATTCACCCCTCCACTTT
CDR3 protein: CASSSRQGGNSPLHF

J gene: TRBJ1-6
D gene: -
clone size: -
V gene: TRBV27
CDR3 DNA: TGTGCCAGCAGCCTACGGGCGGGGGTCGGCTCCTATAATTCACCCCTCCACTTT
CDR3 protein: CASSLRAGVGSYNSPLHF

J gene: TRBJ2-6
D gene: -
clone size: -
V gene: TRBV2
CDR3 DNA: TGTGCCATCCTCAGGGGGGCCTCTGGGGCCAACGTCCTGACTTTC
CDR3 protein: CAILRGASGANVLTF

J gene: TRBJ1-4
D gene: -
clone size: -
V gene: TRBV6-1
CDR3 DNA: TGTGCCAGCAGTGCGAGGCCGGAGAACTATAATGAAAAACTGTTTTTT
CDR3 protein: CASSARPENYNEKLFF

J gene: TRBJ1-1
D gene: -
clone size: -
V gene: TRBV28
CDR3 DNA: TGTGCCAGCATCCCCCCGGTCAGGGGTATGAACACTGAAGCTTTCTTT
CDR3 protein: CASIPPVRGMNTEAFF

J gene: TRBJ1-5
D gene: -
clone size: -
V gene: TRBV12-5
CDR3 DNA: TGTGCTAGTGGTTTGTCGGGTAGCAATCAGCCCCAGCATTTT
CDR3 protein: CASGLSGSNQPQHF

J gene: TRBJ1-1
D gene: TRBD1
clone size: -
V gene: TRBV18
CDR3 DNA: TGTGCCAGCTCACCACTCGTAGGGACAGGGGGCTTGCAGACTGAAGCTTTCTTT
CDR3 protein: CASSPLVGTGGLQTEAFF

J gene: TRBJ2-5
D gene: -
clone size: -
V gene: TRBV11-2
CDR3 DNA: TGTGCCAGCAGCTCAAGGGGTGGGGCAGGGCGCACCCCTCAAGAGACCCAGTACTTC
CDR3 protein: CASSSRGGAGRTPQETQYF

J gene: TRBJ1-1
D gene: -
clone size: few
V gene: TRBV29-1
CDR3 DNA: TGCAGCGTTGTTCCAGGGAACACTGAAGCTTTCTTT
CDR3 protein: CSVVPGNTEAFF

J gene: TRBJ1-1
D gene: -
clone size: -
V gene: TRBV5-1
CDR3 DNA: TGCGCCAGCAGCTTGGAGGCAGGGCGATGGAACACTGAAGCTTTCTTT
CDR3 protein: CASSLEAGRWNTEAFF

J gene: TRBJ2-2
D gene: -
clone size: -
V gene: TRBV29-1
CDR3 DNA: TGCAGCGTTGAAGCCCTCGCCGGGGGCACCGGGGAGCTGTTTTTT
CDR3 protein: CSVEALAGGTGELFF

J gene: TRBJ1-1
D gene: -
clone size: once
V gene: TRBV11-2
CDR3 DNA: TGTGCCAGCAGCTTAAGATCCGCAGGGTGGGGTTTCTTT
CDR3 protein: CASSLRSAGWGFF

J gene: TRBJ2-3
D gene: TRBD2
clone size: once
V gene: TRBV13
CDR3 DNA: TGTGCCAGCAGCCGCATAACGTGGGGGGGAGGCACAGATACGCAGTATTTT
CDR3 protein: CASSRITWGGGTDTQYF

J gene: TRBJ2-3
D gene: -
clone size: -
V gene: TRBV10-3
CDR3 DNA: TGTGCCATCTCATCGGTAGCACCCGATACGCAGTATTTT
CDR3 protein: CAISSVAPDTQYF

J gene: TRBJ1-4
D gene: -
clone size: -
V gene: TRBV29-1
CDR3 DNA: TGCAGCGCCAAAGCGTCCGGGGGTAATGAAAAACTGTTTTTT
CDR3 protein: CSAKASGGNEKLFF

J gene: TRBJ2-7
D gene: -
clone size: -
V gene: TRBV7-9
CDR3 DNA: TGTGCCAGCAGCCTACTAAACGACGGTGGCGAGCAGTACTTC
CDR3 protein: CASSLLNDGGEQYF

J gene: TRBJ1-4
D gene: -
clone size: -
V gene: TRBV9
CDR3 DNA: TGTGCCAGCAGCGTAGGGGGCCGGGAAAAACTGTTTTTT
CDR3 protein: CASSVGGREKLFF

J gene: TRBJ1-1
D gene: TRBD1
clone size: few
V gene: TRBV5-1
CDR3 DNA: TGCGCCAGCAGCCCAACATCGACAGGGGCGGGGACTGAAGCTTTCTTT
CDR3 protein: CASSPTSTGAGTEAFF

J gene: TRBJ1-6
D gene: TRBD1
clone size: few
V gene: TRBV19
CDR3 DNA: TGTGCCAGTAGTATCACAGGGGGCGCGTCACCCCTCCACTTT
CDR3 protein: CASSITGGASPLHF

J gene: TRBJ1-6
D gene: -
clone size: -
V gene: TRBV27
CDR3 DNA: TGTGCCAGCAGTTTCGAAGGACCGGGACTAACACCCCTCCACTTT
CDR3 protein: CASSFEGPGLTPLHF

J gene: TRBJ2-7
D gene: -
clone size: few
V gene: TRBV20-1
CDR3 DNA: TGCAGTGCAAGTCACAGAGATTGGCCATACGAGCAGTACTTC
CDR3 protein: CSASHRDWPYEQYF

J gene: TRBJ2-3
D gene: TRBD2
clone size: -
V gene: TRBV24-1
CDR3 DNA: TGTGCCACCCAAGGGAGGGGCGCAGATACGCAGTATTTT
CDR3 protein: CATQGRGADTQYF

J gene: TRBJ1-5
D gene: -
clone size: -
V gene: TRBV12-3/TRBV12-4
CDR3 DNA: TGTGCCAGCAGTTTTGGCCCTAATCAGCCCCAGCATTTT
CDR3 protein: CASSFGPNQPQHF

J gene: TRBJ2-2
D gene: -
clone size: -
V gene: TRBV5-1
CDR3 DNA: TGCGCCAGCAGCTTGGGGCTCAACACCGGGGAGCTGTTTTTT
CDR3 protein: CASSLGLNTGELFF

J gene: TRBJ1-2
D gene: TRBD1
clone size: once
V gene: TRBV2
CDR3 DNA: TGTGCCAGCAAGACAGGGGCCTATGGCTACACCTTC
CDR3 protein: CASKTGAYGYTF

J gene: TRBJ1-5
D gene: -
clone size: -
V gene: TRBV3-1/TRBV3-2
CDR3 DNA: TGTGCCAGCAGCCCGTCCCTATATAGCAATCAGCCCCAGCATTTT
CDR3 protein: CASSPSLYSNQPQHF

J gene: TRBJ1-4
D gene: -
clone size: -
V gene: TRBV19
CDR3 DNA: TGTGCCAGTAGTATAGGGGCCACTAATGAAAAACTGTTTTTT
CDR3 protein: CASSIGATNEKLFF

J gene: TRBJ1-2
D gene: -
clone size: few
V gene: TRBV7-9
CDR3 DNA: TGTGCCAGCAGCTTAGTATCAAGGGGATTTAACTATGGCTACACCTTC
CDR3 protein: CASSLVSRGFNYGYTF

J gene: TRBJ2-4
D gene: -
clone size: -
V gene: TRBV3-1/TRBV3-2
CDR3 DNA: TGTGCCAGCAGCCAAGACCTAGGGACAAGTAACATTCAGTACTTC
CDR3 protein: CASSQDLGTSNIQYF

J gene: TRBJ2-3
D gene: -
clone size: -
V gene: TRBV4-2
CDR3 DNA: TGTGCCAGCAGCGAAATCCCCGGGGTGGTAGATACGCAGTATTTT
CDR3 protein: CASSEIPGVVDTQYF

J gene: TRBJ1-2
D gene: -
clone size: -
V gene: TRBV19
CDR3 DNA: TGTGCCAGTAGTACCCGCGGAGTGTCGGTGGAGGCACATGGCTACACCTTC
CDR3 protein: CASSTRGVSVEAHGYTF

J gene: TRBJ2-3
D gene: -
clone size: once
V gene: TRBV7-3
CDR3 DNA: TGTGCCAGCAGCTTAACGGCCAGGGAGGTAGATACGCAGTATTTT
CDR3 protein: CASSLTAREVDTQYF

J gene: TRBJ1-1
D gene: -
clone size: -
V gene: TRBV10-2
CDR3 DNA: TGCGCCAGCAGGGGCAGTATGAACACTGAAGCTTTCTTT
CDR3 protein: CASRGSMNTEAFF

J gene: TRBJ1-5
D gene: -
clone size: -
V gene: TRBV5-1
CDR3 DNA: TGCGCCAGCAGCTGGGGGCCAGGGGCAGGGGTGGATCAGCCCCAGCATTTT
CDR3 protein: CASSWGPGAGVDQPQHF

J gene: TRBJ1-4
D gene: -
clone size: -
V gene: TRBV5-6
CDR3 DNA: TGTGCCAGCAGCTTGGGACAGTCTGGTGAAAAACTGTTTTTT
CDR3 protein: CASSLGQSGEKLFF

J gene: TRBJ2-3
D gene: -
clone size: -
V gene: TRBV12-3/TRBV12-4
CDR3 DNA: TGTGCCAGCAGTGCTCAGGGCATTACGCAGTATTTT
CDR3 protein: CASSAQGITQYF

J gene: TRBJ2-7
D gene: -
clone size: -
V gene: TRBV2
CDR3 DNA: TGTGCCAGCACCGGACAGCCACAGAGCTACGAGCAGTACTTC
CDR3 protein: CASTGQPQSYEQYF

J gene: TRBJ2-1
D gene: TRBD2
clone size: -
V gene: TRBV5-6
CDR3 DNA: TGTGCCAGCAGCTTGGTGTCTAGCGGGGGGTACAATGAGCAGTTCTTC
CDR3 protein: CASSLVSSGGYNEQFF

J gene: TRBJ1-1
D gene: TRBD1
clone size: few
V gene: TRBV5-6
CDR3 DNA: TGTGCCAGCAGCCCTGGACAGGGTGTGGACACTGAAGCTTTCTTT
CDR3 protein: CASSPGQGVDTEAFF

J gene: TRBJ2-1
D gene: TRBD2
clone size: medium-sized
V gene: TRBV3-1/TRBV3-2
CDR3 DNA: TGTGCCAGCAGCCAAGATCAGACTAGCTTTGGCTACAATGAGCAGTTCTTC
CDR3 protein: CASSQDQTSFGYNEQFF

J gene: TRBJ2-3
D gene: -
clone size: -
V gene: TRBV19
CDR3 DNA: TGTGCCAGTAGTATAGATCAAACTAGAGCAGATACGCAGTATTTT
CDR3 protein: CASSIDQTRADTQYF

J gene: TRBJ2-5
D gene: TRBD1
clone size: -
V gene: TRBV5-8
CDR3 DNA: TGTGCCAGCAGCCCGGGGACAGGGAGGCAAGAGACCCAGTACTTC
CDR3 protein: CASSPGTGRQETQYF

J gene: TRBJ1-1
D gene: TRBD1
clone size: -
V gene: TRBV18
CDR3 DNA: TGTGCCAGCACCCAACAGGGGGCAGACACTGAAGCTTTCTTT
CDR3 protein: CASTQQGADTEAFF

J gene: TRBJ1-2
D gene: TRBD1
clone size: -
V gene: TRBV6-6
CDR3 DNA: TGTGCCAGCGCAGGGACAGGGCCCGGTAACTATGGCTACACCTTC
CDR3 protein: CASAGTGPGNYGYTF

J gene: TRBJ2-4
D gene: TRBD1
clone size: -
V gene: TRBV2
CDR3 DNA: TGTGCCACCCTTGAGACAGGGACCAAAAACATTCAGTACTTC
CDR3 protein: CATLETGTKNIQYF

J gene: TRBJ2-5
D gene: TRBD2
clone size: -
V gene: TRBV24-1
CDR3 DNA: TGTGCCACCAGTGAAGCCCCTAGCGGGGGGGCCGGTGAGACCCAGTACTTC
CDR3 protein: CATSEAPSGGAGETQYF

J gene: TRBJ1-1
D gene: -
clone size: -
V gene: TRBV19
CDR3 DNA: TGTGCCAGTAGCCCAAGCGGAGCGAACACTGAAGCTTTCTTT
CDR3 protein: CASSPSGANTEAFF

J gene: TRBJ1-3
D gene: TRBD1
clone size: once
V gene: TRBV5-1
CDR3 DNA: TGCGCCAGCAGCTCGGGGGGACAGGCCGGAAACACCATATATTTT
CDR3 protein: CASSSGGQAGNTIYF

J gene: TRBJ2-7
D gene: TRBD2
clone size: -
V gene: TRBV2
CDR3 DNA: TGTGCCAGCAGTGAACCGCTAGCGGGGAACTCCTACGAGCAGTACTTC
CDR3 protein: CASSEPLAGNSYEQYF

J gene: TRBJ2-5
D gene: -
clone size: -
V gene: TRBV5-1
CDR3 DNA: TGCGCCAGCACTCCGGGACACCCCCAAGAGACCCAGTACTTC
CDR3 protein: CASTPGHPQETQYF

J gene: TRBJ1-4
D gene: TRBD1
clone size: -
V gene: TRBV5-1
CDR3 DNA: TGCGCCAGCAGCTTGGGGGTCGGACAGGGTAATTACGACGGAGGGGAAAAACTGTTTTTT
CDR3 protein: CASSLGVGQGNYDGGEKLFF

J gene: TRBJ2-7
D gene: -
clone size: -
V gene: TRBV9
CDR3 DNA: TGTGCCAGCAGCGCCAACAGGGTAGGTGAGCAGTACTTC
CDR3 protein: CASSANRVGEQYF

J gene: TRBJ1-5
D gene: TRBD1
clone size: -
V gene: TRBV7-2
CDR3 DNA: TGTGCCAGCAGCTACTCGGCAGGGGGGACACAGCCCCAGCATTTT
CDR3 protein: CASSYSAGGTQPQHF

J gene: TRBJ2-2
D gene: -
clone size: -
V gene: TRBV20-1
CDR3 DNA: TGCAGTGCTAGTTCAACAGGGTCGCCCACCGGGGAGCTGTTTTTT
CDR3 protein: CSASSTGSPTGELFF

J gene: TRBJ1-2
D gene: TRBD1
clone size: -
V gene: TRBV4-1
CDR3 DNA: TGCGCCAGCAGCCAAGAATGGACAGGGGTCGGCCCTAACTATGGCTACACCTTC
CDR3 protein: CASSQEWTGVGPNYGYTF